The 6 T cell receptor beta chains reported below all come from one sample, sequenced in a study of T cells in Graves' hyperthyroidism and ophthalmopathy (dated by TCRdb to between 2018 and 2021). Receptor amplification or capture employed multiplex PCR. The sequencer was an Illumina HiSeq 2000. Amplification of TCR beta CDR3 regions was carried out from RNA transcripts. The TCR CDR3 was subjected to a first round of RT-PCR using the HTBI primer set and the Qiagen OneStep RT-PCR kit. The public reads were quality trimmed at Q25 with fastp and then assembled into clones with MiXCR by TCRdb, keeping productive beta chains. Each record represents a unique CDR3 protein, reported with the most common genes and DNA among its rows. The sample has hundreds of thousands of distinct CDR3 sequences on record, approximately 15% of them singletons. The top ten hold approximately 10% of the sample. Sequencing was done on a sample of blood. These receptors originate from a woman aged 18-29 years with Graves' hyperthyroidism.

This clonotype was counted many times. CDR3 DNA sequence: TGTGCCAGCAGTCCTAGCGGACCCGCCTACGAGCAGTACTTC. This encodes CASSPSGPAYEQYF. The chain joins TRBV7-8 to TRBJ2-7, with TRBD2 matching over 7 bases. With V trimmed by 6 bases and J by 2 bases, 7 bases remained unmatched. The CDR3 sequence is 14 residues long. Germline lookup yields CDR1 SGHVS and CDR2 FQNEAQ.

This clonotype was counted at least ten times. The CDR3 loop is CSVTGDQETQYF. CDR3 coding DNA: TGCAGCGTTACCGGGGACCAAGAGACCCAGTACTTC. The genes are TRBV29-1 and TRBJ2-5; D might be TRBD2 (5 bases). The V end was cut by 5 bases, the J end by 0 bases, with 7 bases between. This CDR3 has 12 amino acids. Germline-derived CDR1 and CDR2 are SQVTM and ANQGSEA.

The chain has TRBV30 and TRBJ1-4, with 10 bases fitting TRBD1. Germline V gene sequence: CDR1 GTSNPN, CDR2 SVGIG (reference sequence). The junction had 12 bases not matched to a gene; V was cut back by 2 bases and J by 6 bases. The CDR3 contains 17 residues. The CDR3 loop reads CAWSLVPGDRGYEKLFF. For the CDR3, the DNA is TGTGCCTGGAGTCTAGTCCCGGGGGACAGGGGATATGAAAAACTGTTTTTT.

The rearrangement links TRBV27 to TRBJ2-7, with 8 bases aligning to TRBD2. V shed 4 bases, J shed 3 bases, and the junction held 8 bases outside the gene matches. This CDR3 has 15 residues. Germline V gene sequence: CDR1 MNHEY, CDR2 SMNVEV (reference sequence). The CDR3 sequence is CASSSPLAGVYEQYF. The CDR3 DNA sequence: TGTGCCAGCAGTTCCCCCCTAGCGGGCGTCTACGAGCAGTACTTC.

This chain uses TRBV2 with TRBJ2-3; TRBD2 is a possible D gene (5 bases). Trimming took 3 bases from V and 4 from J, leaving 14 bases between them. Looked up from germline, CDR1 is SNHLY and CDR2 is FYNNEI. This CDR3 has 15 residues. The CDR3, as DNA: TGTGCCAGCAGTGACAGCTTACTAGTGGCAGATACGCAGTATTTT. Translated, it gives CASSDSLLVADTQYF.

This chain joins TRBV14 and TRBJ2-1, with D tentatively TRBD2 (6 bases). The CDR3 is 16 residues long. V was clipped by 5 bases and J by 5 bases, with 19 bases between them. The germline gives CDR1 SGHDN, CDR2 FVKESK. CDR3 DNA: TGTGCCAGCAGCTCCAGGAGGGTAGTAAAGGACAATGAGCAGTTCTTC. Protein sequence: CASSSRRVVKDNEQFF.